This section outlines one T cell receptor (beta chain) sequence together with its context. Its antigen is unidentified. The entirety of the isolated RNA underwent reverse transcription, so expressed TCRB transcripts were sequenced. Sequenced by immunoSEQ multiplex PCR; TCRdb stores in-frame clones only, minus some. The sample has about 660,000 clones, about 14% seen once. This record belongs to a study of beta chain features in type 1 diabetes. Populations obtained by sorting all exceeded 95% purity. Whole-study results and caveats: Resolution of whether HLA type affects TCRB rearrangement was not achieved here. Significant though moderate, a shortening of TCRB CDR3s appeared in all four CD4+ subsets of Type 1 diabetes patients. The naive, central memory and Treg TCRB repertoires looked more alike in patients than they did in healthy donors.

The CDR3 is 15 residues long. After removal of 4 bases from V and 3 bases from J, the junction contained 7 bases not matched to a gene. CDR1 and CDR2 from the germline V gene are MRHNA and SNTAGT. This TCR was recovered from a man between 18 and 35 years old with type 1 diabetes. Sequenced material: naive CD4+ T cells from blood. The chain links TRBV6-4 to TRBJ2-3; 7 positions agree with TRBD2. The CDR3 nucleotides are TGTGCCAGCAGTGTGGGGCTAGCGGAGACAGATACGCAGTATTTT. Translation gives CASSVGLAETDTQYF.